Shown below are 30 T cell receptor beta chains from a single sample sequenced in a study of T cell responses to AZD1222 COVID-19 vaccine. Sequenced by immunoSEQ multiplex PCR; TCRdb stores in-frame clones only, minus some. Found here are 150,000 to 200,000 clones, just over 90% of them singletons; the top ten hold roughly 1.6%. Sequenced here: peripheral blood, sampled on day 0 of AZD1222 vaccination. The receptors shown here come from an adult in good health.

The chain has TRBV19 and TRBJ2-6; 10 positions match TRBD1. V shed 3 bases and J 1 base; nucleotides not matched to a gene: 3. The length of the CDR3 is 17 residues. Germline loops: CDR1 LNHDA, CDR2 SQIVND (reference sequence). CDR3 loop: CASSIGTGVSGANVLTF. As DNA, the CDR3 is TGTGCCAGTAGTATTGGGACAGGGGTATCTGGGGCCAACGTCCTGACTTTC.

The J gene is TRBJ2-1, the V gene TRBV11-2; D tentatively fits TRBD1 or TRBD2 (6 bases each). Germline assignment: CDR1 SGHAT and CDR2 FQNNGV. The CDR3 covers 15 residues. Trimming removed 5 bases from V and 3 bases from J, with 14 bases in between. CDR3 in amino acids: CASSTDGGLYNEQFF. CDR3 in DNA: TGTGCCAGCAGCACCGATGGGGGGCTCTACAATGAGCAGTTCTTC. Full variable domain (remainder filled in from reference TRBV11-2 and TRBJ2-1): EAGVAQSPRYKIIEKRQSVAFWCNPISGHATLYWYQQILGQGPKLLIQFQNNGVVDDSQLPKDRFSAERLKGVDSTLKIQPAKLEDSAVYLCASSTDGGLYNEQFFGPGTRLTVL.

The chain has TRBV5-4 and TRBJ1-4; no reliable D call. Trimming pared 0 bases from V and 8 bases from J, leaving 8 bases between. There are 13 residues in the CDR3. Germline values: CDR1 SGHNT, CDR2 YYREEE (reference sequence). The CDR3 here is CASSLEVGEKLFF. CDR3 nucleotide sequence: TGTGCCAGCAGCTTGGAGGTGGGAGAAAAACTGTTTTTT.

The DNA for the CDR3 is TGTGCCAGCAACCTGGATAAGTTAGAGACCCAGTACTTC. It encodes CASNLDKLETQYF. The J gene is TRBJ2-5, the V gene TRBV5-8; D gene unclear. V dropped 6 bases and J dropped 4 bases, with 13 bases sitting between them. This CDR3 contains 13 residues. Germline V gives CDR1 SGHTS, CDR2 YDEGEE.

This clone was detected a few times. The CDR3 DNA is TGTGCCAGCAGCAGGAAAGGCTACGAGCAGTACTTC. Translated, it gives CASSRKGYEQYF. The chain links TRBV27 to TRBJ2-7; D unclear. This CDR3 contains 12 residues. Germline CDR1 reads MNHEY; CDR2 reads SMNVEV (reference sequence). V lost 6 bases, J lost 3 bases, and 9 bases lay in between.

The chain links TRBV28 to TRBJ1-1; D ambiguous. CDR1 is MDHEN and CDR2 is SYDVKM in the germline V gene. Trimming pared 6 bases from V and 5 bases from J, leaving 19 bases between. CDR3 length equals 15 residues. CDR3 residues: CASRRWGAGDTEAFF. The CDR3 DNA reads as TGTGCCAGCAGGCGGTGGGGTGCGGGTGATACTGAAGCTTTCTTT.

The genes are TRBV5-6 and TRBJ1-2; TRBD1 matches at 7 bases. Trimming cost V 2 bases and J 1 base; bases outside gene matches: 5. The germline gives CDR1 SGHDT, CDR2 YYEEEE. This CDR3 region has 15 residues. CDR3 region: CASSFRDRYNYGYTF. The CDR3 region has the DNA TGTGCCAGCAGCTTCCGGGACAGATATAACTATGGCTACACCTTC.

The CDR3 DNA is TGTGCCAGCAGTTTAAGACGGGGGCTTGACACTGAAGCTTTCTTT. Residues: CASSLRRGLDTEAFF. This chain connects TRBV7-8 to TRBJ1-1, with D tentatively TRBD1 (6 bases). CDR1 SGHVS and CDR2 FQNEAQ come from the germline V gene. CDR3 size: 15 residues. The V gene lost 6 bases and the J gene lost 3 bases, with 17 bases spanning the gap. Together with reference TRBV7-8 and TRBJ1-1, the CDR3 gives the full variable domain: GAGVSQSPRYKVAKRGQDVALRCDPISGHVSLFWYQQALGQGPEFLTYFQNEAQLDKSGLPSDRFFAERPEGSVSTLKIQRTQQEDSAVYLCASSLRRGLDTEAFFGQGTRLTVV.

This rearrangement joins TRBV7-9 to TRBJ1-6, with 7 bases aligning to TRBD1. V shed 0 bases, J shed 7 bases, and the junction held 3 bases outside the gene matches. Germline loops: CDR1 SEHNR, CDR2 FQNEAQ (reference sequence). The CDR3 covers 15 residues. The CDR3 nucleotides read TGTGCCAGCAGCTTAGCGCTCAGGGGGAATTCACCCCTCCACTTT. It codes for CASSLALRGNSPLHF.

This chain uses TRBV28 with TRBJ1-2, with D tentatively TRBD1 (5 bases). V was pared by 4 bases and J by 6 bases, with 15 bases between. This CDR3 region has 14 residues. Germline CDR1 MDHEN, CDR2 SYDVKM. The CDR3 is CASSWKGKRNGYTF. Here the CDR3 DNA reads TGTGCCAGCAGTTGGAAGGGGAAAAGAAATGGCTACACCTTC.

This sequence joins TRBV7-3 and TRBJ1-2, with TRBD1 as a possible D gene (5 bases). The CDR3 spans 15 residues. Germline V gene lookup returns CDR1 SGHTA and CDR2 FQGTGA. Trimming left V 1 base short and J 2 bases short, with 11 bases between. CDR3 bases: TGTGCCAGCAGCTTAAGGAGGGGTGAAAACTATGGCTACACCTTC. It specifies CASSLRRGENYGYTF.

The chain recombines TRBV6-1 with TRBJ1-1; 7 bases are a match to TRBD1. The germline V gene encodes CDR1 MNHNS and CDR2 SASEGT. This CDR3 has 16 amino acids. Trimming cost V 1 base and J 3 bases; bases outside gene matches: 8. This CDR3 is CASSEGTGGWDTEAFF. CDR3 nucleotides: TGTGCCAGCAGTGAAGGGACAGGAGGCTGGGACACTGAAGCTTTCTTT.

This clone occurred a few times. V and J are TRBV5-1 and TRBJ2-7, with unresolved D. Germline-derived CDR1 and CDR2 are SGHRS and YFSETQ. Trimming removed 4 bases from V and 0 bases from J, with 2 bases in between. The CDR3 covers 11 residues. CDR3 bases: TGCGCCAGCAGCCCCTCCTACGAGCAGTACTTC. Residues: CASSPSYEQYF.

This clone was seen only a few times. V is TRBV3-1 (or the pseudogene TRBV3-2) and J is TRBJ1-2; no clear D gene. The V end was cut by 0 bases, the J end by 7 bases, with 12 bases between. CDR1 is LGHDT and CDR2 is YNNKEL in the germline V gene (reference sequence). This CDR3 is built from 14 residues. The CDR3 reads CASSQEGAGGGYTF. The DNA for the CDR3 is TGTGCCAGCAGCCAAGAAGGAGCAGGAGGTGGCTACACCTTC.

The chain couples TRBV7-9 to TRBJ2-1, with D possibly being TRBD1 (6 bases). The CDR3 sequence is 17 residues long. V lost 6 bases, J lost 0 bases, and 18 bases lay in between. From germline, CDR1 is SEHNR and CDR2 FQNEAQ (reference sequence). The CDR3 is CASSPETGLSSYNEQFF. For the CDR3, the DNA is TGTGCCAGCAGTCCCGAAACAGGGTTGAGCTCCTACAATGAGCAGTTCTTC.

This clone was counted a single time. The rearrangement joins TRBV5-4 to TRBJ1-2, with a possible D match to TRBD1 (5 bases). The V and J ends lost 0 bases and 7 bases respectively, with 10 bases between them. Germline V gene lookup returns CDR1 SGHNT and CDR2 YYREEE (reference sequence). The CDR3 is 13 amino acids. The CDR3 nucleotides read TGTGCCAGCAGCTTGGGGGGGATGATTGGCTACACCTTC. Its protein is CASSLGGMIGYTF.

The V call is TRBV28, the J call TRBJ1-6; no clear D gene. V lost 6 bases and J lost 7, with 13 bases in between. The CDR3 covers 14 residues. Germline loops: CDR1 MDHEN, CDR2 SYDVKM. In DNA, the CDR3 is TGTGCCAGCAGCGTCCCGATTGGGAATTCACCCCTCCACTTT. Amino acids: CASSVPIGNSPLHF.

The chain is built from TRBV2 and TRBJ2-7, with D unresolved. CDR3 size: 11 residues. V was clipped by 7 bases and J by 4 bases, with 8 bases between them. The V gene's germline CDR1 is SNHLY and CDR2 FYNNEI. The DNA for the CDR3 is TGTGCCAGCACCGAACCATACGAGCAGTACTTC. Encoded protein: CASTEPYEQYF.

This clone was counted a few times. The CDR3 is CASGPGGEEETQYF. CDR3 DNA: TGCGCCAGCGGGCCGGGGGGAGAGGAAGAGACCCAGTACTTC. The chain uses TRBV10-1 and TRBJ2-5; TRBD2 agrees at 7 bases. The CDR3 sequence is 14 residues long. Germline V gene data show CDR1 as WNHNN and CDR2 as SYGVQD (reference sequence). V was clipped by 8 bases and J by 3 bases; unmatched bases: 9.

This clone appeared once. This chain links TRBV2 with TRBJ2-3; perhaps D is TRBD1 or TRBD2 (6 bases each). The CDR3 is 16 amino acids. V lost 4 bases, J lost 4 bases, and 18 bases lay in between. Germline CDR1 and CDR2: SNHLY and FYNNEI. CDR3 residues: CASSGPLGGIADTQYF. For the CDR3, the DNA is TGTGCCAGCAGTGGGCCCCTAGGGGGGATCGCAGATACGCAGTATTTT.

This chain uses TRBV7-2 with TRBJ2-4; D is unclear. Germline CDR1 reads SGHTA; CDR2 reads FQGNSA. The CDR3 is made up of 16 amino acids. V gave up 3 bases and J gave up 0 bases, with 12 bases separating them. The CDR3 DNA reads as TGTGCCAGCAGCTTTTACGCTACCCTAGCCAAAAACATTCAGTACTTC. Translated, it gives CASSFYATLAKNIQYF.

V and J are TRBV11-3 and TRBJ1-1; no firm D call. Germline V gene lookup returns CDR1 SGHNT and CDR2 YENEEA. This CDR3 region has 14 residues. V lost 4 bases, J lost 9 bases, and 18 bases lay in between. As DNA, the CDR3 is TGTGCCAGCAGCTCCCAAGACCACTGGGAAAAAGCTTTCTTT. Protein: CASSSQDHWEKAFF.

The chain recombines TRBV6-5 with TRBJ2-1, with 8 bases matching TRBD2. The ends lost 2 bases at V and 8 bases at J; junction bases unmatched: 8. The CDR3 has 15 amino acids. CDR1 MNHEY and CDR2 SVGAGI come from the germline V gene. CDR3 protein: CASSYGLAPSYEQFF. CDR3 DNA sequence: TGTGCCAGCAGTTACGGACTAGCCCCGAGTTATGAGCAGTTCTTC.

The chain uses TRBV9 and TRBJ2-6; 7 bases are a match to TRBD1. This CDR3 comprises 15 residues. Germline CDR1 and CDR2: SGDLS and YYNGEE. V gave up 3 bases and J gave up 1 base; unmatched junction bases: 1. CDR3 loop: CASSGQGSGANVLTF. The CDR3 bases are TGTGCCAGCAGCGGACAGGGTTCTGGGGCCAACGTCCTGACTTTC.

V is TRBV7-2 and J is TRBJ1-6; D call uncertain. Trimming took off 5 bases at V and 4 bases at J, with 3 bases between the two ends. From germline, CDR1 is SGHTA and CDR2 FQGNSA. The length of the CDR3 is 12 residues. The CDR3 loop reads CASSRYNSPLHF. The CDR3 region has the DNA TGTGCCAGCAGCCGTTATAATTCACCCCTCCACTTT. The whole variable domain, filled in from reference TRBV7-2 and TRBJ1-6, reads GAGVSQSPSNKVTEKGKDVELRCDPISGHTALYWYRQSLGQGLEFLIYFQGNSAPDKSGLPSDRFSAERTGGSVSTLTIQRTQQEDSAVYLCASSRYNSPLHFGNGTRLTVT.

Written as DNA, the CDR3 is TGTGCCAGCAGCCAAGGGGGCCTAGCGGGGGATGAGCAGTTCTTC. Residues: CASSQGGLAGDEQFF. V usage is TRBV4-2 and J usage is TRBJ2-1; 10 bases fit TRBD2. The CDR3 has 15 residues. Germline-derived CDR1 and CDR2 are LGHNA and YNFKEQ. J gave up 8 bases and V 1 base, and 5 bases lay outside the gene matches.

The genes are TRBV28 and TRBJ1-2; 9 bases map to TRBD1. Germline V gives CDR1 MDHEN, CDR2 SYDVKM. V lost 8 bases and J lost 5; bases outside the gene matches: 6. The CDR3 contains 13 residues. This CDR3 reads CASRTGVGYGYTF. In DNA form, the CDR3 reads TGTGCCAGCCGGACAGGGGTGGGATATGGCTACACCTTC.

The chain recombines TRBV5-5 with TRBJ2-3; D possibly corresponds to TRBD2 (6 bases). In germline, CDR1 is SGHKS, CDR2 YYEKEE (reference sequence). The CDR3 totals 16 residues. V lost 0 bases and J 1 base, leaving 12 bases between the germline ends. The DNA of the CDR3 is TGTGCCAGCAGCTTGGCGTCCGGGGGAGGCACAGATACGCAGTATTTT. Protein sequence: CASSLASGGGTDTQYF.

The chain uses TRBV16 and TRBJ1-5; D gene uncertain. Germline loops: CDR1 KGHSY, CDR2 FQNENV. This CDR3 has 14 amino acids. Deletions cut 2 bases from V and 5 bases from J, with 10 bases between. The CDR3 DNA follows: TGTGCCAGCAGCCAAAAACAGAGCTATCAGCCCCAGCATTTT. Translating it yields CASSQKQSYQPQHF.

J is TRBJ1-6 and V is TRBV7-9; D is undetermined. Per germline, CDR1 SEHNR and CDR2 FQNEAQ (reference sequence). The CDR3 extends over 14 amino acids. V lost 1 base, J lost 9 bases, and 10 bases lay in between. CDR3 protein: CASSLEGSGSPLHF. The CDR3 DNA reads TGTGCCAGCAGCTTAGAAGGGAGTGGTTCACCCCTCCACTTT.